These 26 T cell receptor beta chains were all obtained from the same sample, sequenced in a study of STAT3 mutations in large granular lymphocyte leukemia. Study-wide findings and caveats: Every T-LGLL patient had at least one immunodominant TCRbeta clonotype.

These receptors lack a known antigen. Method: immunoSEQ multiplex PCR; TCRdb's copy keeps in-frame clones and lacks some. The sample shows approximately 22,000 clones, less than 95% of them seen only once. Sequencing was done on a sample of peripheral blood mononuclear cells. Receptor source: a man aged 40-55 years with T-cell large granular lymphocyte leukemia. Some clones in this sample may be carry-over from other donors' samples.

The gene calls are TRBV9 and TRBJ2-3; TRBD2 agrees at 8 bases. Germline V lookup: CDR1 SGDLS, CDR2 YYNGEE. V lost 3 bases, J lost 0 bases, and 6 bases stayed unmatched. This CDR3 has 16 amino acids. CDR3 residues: CASSGRTSRSTDTQYF. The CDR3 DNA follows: TGTGCCAGCAGCGGGCGGACTAGCAGGAGCACAGATACGCAGTATTTT.

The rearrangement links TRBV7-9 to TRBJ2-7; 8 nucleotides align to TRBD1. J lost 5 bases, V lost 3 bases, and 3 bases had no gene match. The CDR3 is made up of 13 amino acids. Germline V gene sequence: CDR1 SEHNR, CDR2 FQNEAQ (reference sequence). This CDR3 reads CASSLAGGNEQYF. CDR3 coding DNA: TGTGCCAGCAGCTTGGCAGGGGGCAACGAGCAGTACTTC.

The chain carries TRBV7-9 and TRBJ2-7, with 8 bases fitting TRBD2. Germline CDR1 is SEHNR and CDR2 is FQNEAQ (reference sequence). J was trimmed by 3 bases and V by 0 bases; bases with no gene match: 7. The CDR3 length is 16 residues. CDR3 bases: TGTGCCAGCAGCTTAGCAGGGACTAGGGGGGACTACGAGCAGTACTTC. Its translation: CASSLAGTRGDYEQYF.

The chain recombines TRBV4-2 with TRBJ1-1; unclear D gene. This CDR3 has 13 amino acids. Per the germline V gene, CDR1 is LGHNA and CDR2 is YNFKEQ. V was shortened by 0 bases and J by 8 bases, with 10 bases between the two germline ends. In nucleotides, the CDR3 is TGTGCCAGCAGCCAAGATAGGTGGAGGGAAGCTTTCTTT. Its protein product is CASSQDRWREAFF.

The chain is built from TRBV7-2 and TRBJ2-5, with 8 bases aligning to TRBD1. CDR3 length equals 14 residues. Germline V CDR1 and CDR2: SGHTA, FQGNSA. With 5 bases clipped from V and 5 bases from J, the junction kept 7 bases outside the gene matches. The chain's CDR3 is CASSLQGAKETQYF. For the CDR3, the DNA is TGTGCCAGCAGCCTCCAGGGGGCGAAGGAGACCCAGTACTTC.

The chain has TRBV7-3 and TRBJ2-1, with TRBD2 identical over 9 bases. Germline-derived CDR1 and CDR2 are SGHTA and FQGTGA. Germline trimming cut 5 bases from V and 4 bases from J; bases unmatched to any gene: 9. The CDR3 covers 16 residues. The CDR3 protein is CASSLKGTSGYNEQFF. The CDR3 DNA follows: TGTGCCAGCAGCCTTAAAGGTACTAGCGGGTACAATGAGCAGTTCTTC.

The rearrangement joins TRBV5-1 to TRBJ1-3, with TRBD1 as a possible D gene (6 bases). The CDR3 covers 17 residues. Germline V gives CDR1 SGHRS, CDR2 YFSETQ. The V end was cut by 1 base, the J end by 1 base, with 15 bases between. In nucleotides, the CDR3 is TGCGCCAGCAGCTTGATCCCAGGGGTTCAATCTGGAAACACCATATATTTT. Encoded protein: CASSLIPGVQSGNTIYF.

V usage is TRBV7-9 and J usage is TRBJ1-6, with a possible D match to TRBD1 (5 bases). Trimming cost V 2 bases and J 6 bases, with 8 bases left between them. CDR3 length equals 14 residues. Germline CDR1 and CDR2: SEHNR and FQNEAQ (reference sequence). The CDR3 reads CASSLTGLNSPLHF. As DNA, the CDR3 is TGTGCCAGCAGCTTAACAGGCCTTAATTCACCCCTCCACTTT.

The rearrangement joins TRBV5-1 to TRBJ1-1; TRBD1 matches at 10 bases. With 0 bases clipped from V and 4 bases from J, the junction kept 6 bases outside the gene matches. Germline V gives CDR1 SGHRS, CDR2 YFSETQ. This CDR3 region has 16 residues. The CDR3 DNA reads TGCGCCAGCAGCTTGGCCTTAGGACAGGGGGGCACTGAAGCTTTCTTT. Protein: CASSLALGQGGTEAFF. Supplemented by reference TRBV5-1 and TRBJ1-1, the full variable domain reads KAGVTQTPRYLIKTRGQQVTLSCSPISGHRSVSWYQQTPGQGLQFLFEYFSETQRNKGNFPGRFSGRQFSNSRSEMNVSTLELGDSALYLCASSLALGQGGTEAFFGQGTRLTVV.

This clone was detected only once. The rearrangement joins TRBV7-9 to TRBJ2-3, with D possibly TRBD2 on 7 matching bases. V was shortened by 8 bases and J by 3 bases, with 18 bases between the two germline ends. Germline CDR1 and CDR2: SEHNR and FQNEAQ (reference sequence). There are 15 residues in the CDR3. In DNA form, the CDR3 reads TGTGCCAGCTCGGGGGGCTTACCAGGGACAGATACGCAGTATTTT. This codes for CASSGGLPGTDTQYF.

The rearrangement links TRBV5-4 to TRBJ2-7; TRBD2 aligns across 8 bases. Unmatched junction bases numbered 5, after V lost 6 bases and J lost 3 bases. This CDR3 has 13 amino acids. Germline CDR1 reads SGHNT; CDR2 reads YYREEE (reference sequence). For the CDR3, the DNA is TGTGCCAGCACCCGGGAGGGGGACTACGAGCAGTACTTC. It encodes CASTREGDYEQYF.

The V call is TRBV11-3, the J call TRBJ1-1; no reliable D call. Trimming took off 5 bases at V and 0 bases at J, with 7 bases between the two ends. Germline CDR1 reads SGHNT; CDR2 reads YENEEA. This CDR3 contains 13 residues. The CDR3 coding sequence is TGTGCCAGCAGCCCAGATGTGAACACTGAAGCTTTCTTT. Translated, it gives CASSPDVNTEAFF.

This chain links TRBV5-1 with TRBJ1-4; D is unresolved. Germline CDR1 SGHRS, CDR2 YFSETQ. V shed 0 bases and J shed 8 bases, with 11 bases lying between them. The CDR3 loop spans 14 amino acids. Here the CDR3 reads CASSLGQEKEKLFF. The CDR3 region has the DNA TGCGCCAGCAGCTTGGGACAAGAAAAGGAAAAACTGTTTTTT.

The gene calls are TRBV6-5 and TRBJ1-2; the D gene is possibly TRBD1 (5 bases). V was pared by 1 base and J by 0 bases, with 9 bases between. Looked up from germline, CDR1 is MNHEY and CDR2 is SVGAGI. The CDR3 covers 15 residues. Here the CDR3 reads CASSYYRGSNYGYTF. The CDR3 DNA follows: TGTGCCAGCAGTTACTACCGGGGGTCTAACTATGGCTACACCTTC.

The CDR3 region is CASSTPSTEAFF. Written as DNA, the CDR3 is TGTGCCAGCTCAACTCCTTCCACTGAAGCTTTCTTT. The chain is built from TRBV18 and TRBJ1-1; no clear D. Trimming shortened V by 5 bases and J by 4 bases, and 8 bases separated the two germline ends. The CDR3 has 12 amino acids. Germline V lookup: CDR1 KGHSH, CDR2 LQKENI.

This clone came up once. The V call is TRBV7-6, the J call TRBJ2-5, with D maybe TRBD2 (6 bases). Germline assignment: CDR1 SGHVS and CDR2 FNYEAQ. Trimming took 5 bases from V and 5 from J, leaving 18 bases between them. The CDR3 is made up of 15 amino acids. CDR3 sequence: CASSLGGTRKETQYF. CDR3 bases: TGTGCCAGCAGCCTTGGGGGGACTCGCAAGGAGACCCAGTACTTC. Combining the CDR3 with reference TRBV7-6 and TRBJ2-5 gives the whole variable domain GAGVSQSPRYKVTKRGQDVALRCDPISGHVSLYWYRQALGQGPEFLTYFNYEAQQDKSGLPNDRFSAERPEGSISTLTIQRTEQRDSAMYRCASSLGGTRKETQYFGPGTRLLVL.

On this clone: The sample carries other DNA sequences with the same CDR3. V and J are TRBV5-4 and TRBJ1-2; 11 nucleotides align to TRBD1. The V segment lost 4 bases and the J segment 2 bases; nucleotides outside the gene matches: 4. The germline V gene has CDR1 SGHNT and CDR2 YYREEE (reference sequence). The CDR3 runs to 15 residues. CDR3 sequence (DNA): TGTGCCAGCAGCCCTGGACAGGGGGCGAACTATGGCTACACCTTC. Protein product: CASSPGQGANYGYTF.

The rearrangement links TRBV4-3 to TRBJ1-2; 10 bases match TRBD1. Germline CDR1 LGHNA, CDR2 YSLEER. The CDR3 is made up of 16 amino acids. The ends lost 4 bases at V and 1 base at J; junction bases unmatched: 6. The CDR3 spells CASSPAWTGGNYGYTF. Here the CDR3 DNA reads TGCGCCAGCAGCCCAGCCTGGACAGGGGGTAACTATGGCTACACCTTC.

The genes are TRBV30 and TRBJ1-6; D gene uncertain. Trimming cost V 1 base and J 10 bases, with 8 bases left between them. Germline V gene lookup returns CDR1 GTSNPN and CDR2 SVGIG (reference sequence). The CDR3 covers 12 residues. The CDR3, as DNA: TGTGCCTGGAGTGCAGTTAAGTCACCCCTCCACTTT. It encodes CAWSAVKSPLHF.

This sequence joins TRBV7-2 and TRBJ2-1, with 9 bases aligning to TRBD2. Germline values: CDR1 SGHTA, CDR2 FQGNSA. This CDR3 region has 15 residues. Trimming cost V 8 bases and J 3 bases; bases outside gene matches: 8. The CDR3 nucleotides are TGTGCCAGCCGGCGCGGGGGGGATGTCTACAATGAGCAGTTCTTC. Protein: CASRRGGDVYNEQFF.

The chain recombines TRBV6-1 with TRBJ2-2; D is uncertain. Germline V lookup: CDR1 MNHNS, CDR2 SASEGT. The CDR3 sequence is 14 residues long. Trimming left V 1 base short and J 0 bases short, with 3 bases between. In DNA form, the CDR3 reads TGTGCCAGCAGTGAAGGGGCGAACACCGGGGAGCTGTTTTTT. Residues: CASSEGANTGELFF.

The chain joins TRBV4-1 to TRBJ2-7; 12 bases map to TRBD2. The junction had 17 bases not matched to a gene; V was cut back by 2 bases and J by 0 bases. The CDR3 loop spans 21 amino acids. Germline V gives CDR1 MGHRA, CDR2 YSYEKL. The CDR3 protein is CASSQFGPGLAGSLSSYEQYF. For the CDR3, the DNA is TGCGCCAGCAGCCAATTTGGCCCGGGACTAGCGGGTTCTTTGAGCTCCTACGAGCAGTACTTC.

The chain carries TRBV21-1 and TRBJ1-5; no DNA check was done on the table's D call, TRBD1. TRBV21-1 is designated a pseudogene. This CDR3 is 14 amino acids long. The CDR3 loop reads CASSIDRGGQPQHF. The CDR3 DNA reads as TGTGCCAGCAGCATCGACAGGGGTGGCCAGCCCCAGCATTTT.

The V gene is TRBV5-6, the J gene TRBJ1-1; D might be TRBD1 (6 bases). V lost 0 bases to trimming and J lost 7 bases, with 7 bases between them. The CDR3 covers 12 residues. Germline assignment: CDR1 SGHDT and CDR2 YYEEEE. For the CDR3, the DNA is TGTGCCAGCAGCTTGGAAGGGGGTGAAGCTTTCTTT. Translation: CASSLEGGEAFF.

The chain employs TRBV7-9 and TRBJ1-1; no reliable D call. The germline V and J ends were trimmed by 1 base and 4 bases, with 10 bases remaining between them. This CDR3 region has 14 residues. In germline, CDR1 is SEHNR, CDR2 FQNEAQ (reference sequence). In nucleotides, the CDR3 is TGTGCCAGCAGCTTAGGTGCGGGTGGCACTGAAGCTTTCTTT. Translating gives CASSLGAGGTEAFF.

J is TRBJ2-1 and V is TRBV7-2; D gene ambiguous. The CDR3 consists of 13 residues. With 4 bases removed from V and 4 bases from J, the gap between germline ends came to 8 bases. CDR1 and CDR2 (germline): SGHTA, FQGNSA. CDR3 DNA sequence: TGTGCCAGCAGCTCCCCCAATTACAATGAGCAGTTCTTC. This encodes CASSSPNYNEQFF. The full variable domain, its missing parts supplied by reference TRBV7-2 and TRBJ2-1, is GAGVSQSPSNKVTEKGKDVELRCDPISGHTALYWYRQSLGQGLEFLIYFQGNSAPDKSGLPSDRFSAERTGGSVSTLTIQRTQQEDSAVYLCASSSPNYNEQFFGPGTRLTVL.